The 20 T cell receptor beta chains presented below share a single source sample, sequenced in a study of T cells in Graves' hyperthyroidism and ophthalmopathy. Researchers amplified the TCR beta CDR3 regions from RNA transcripts. RT-PCR in the first round (using the HTBI primer set) targeted the TCR CDR3. TCRdb processed the multiplex PCR reads anew with MiXCR; each CDR3 protein has one entry. Counted here are approximately 570,000 distinct CDR3 sequences, nearly 20% occurring once; the ten biggest clones make up 47%. Sequenced sample: blood. Receptors originate from a man aged 35 to 55 with Graves' ophthalmopathy.

The gene calls are TRBV7-3 and TRBJ2-2; TRBD1 matches 12 bases. Germline trimming cut 1 base from V and 5 bases from J; bases unmatched to any gene: 5. This CDR3 region has 17 residues. The germline CDR1 and CDR2 sequences are SGHTA and FQGTGA. The CDR3 region is CASSLKGQGAQTGELFF. CDR3 sequence (DNA): TGTGCCAGCAGCTTAAAGGGACAGGGGGCGCAGACCGGGGAGCTGTTTTTT. Combining the CDR3 with reference TRBV7-3 and TRBJ2-2 gives the whole variable domain GAGVSQTPSNKVTEKGKYVELRCDPISGHTALYWYRQSLGQGPEFLIYFQGTGAADDSGLPNDRFFAVRPEGSVSTLKIQRTERGDSAVYLCASSLKGQGAQTGELFFGEGSRLTVL.

The chain links TRBV3-1 to TRBJ2-3; D is unresolved. V lost 0 bases, J lost 11 bases, and 12 bases lay in between. This CDR3 is built from 13 residues. CDR1 is LGHDT and CDR2 is YNNKEL in the germline V gene (reference sequence). The CDR3 region has the DNA TGTGCCAGCAGCCAAGATCCAAGTACGCAGCAGTATTTT. It translates to CASSQDPSTQQYF.

CDR3 in amino acids: CAWSAGTGGYEQYF. The CDR3 region has the DNA TGTGCCTGGAGTGCCGGGACAGGGGGCTACGAGCAGTACTTC. The J gene is TRBJ2-7, the V gene TRBV30; 11 bases match TRBD1. The V gene's germline CDR1 is GTSNPN and CDR2 SVGIG (reference sequence). The CDR3 is made up of 14 amino acids. J was trimmed by 3 bases and V by 1 base; bases with no gene match: 2.

This clonotype was seen many times. The rearrangement joins TRBV7-2 to TRBJ2-2; a weak D match, TRBD1 (6 bases). Trimming took 3 bases from V and 6 from J, leaving 8 bases between them. This CDR3 spans 13 amino acids. The V gene's germline CDR1 is SGHTA and CDR2 FQGNSA. The CDR3 coding sequence is TGTGCCAGCAGCTTTACAGGGCCCGGGGAGCTGTTTTTT. This sequence encodes CASSFTGPGELFF.

This clonotype was observed at least ten times. The chain uses TRBV6-2 or TRBV6-3 and TRBJ1-1, with 7 bases aligning to TRBD1. V dropped 6 bases and J dropped 3; count of bases not matched to a gene: 7. The CDR3 runs to 14 residues. Germline V lookup: CDR1 MNHEY, CDR2 SVGEGT. The CDR3 sequence is CASSRDRKHTEAFF. The CDR3 DNA reads as TGTGCCAGCAGCCGGGACAGAAAACACACTGAAGCTTTCTTT.

This chain connects TRBV2 to TRBJ2-7, with 10 bases matching TRBD1. The CDR3 spans 16 residues. Looked up from germline, CDR1 is SNHLY and CDR2 is FYNNEI. Trimming cost V 5 bases and J 2 bases; bases outside gene matches: 9. For the CDR3, the DNA is TGTGCCAGCAGTTCTACCGGGACAGGGGTACCCTACGAGCAGTACTTC. Its protein product is CASSSTGTGVPYEQYF.

This clonotype appeared a few times. Here the CDR3 reads CASSEQGQGGNEQFF. The CDR3 nucleotides are TGCGCCAGCAGTGAGCAGGGACAGGGAGGTAATGAGCAGTTCTTC. The chain has TRBV10-2 and TRBJ2-1; 9 bases match TRBD1. V trimming: 2 bases; J trimming: 7 bases; junction bases outside the gene matches: 6. This CDR3 has 15 residues. Per the germline V gene, CDR1 is WSHSY and CDR2 is SAAADI.

The chain employs TRBV20-1 and TRBJ2-2; TRBD1 matches 10 bases. Unmatched junction bases numbered 5, after V lost 4 bases and J lost 6 bases. Germline CDR1 reads DFQATT; CDR2 reads SNEGSKA (reference sequence). CDR3 length: 14 residues. CDR3 coding DNA: TGCAGTGCTAAGATGACAGGGGGCCCCGGGGAGCTGTTTTTT. Encoded protein: CSAKMTGGPGELFF.

This clonotype was detected a few times. The chain carries TRBV30 and TRBJ1-3, with a tentative D call TRBD1 (5 bases). The CDR3 is made up of 15 amino acids. Germline lookup yields CDR1 GTSNPN and CDR2 SVGIG (reference sequence). V lost 3 bases and J 0 bases, leaving 12 bases between the germline ends. CDR3 coding DNA: TGTGCCTGGAGCGGGGCCAGACGCTCTGGAAACACCATATATTTT. Protein product: CAWSGARRSGNTIYF.

This clonotype was detected ten times or more. The chain uses TRBV6-1 and TRBJ1-1; 9 positions agree with TRBD1. The germline gives CDR1 MNHNS, CDR2 SASEGT. This CDR3 spans 16 amino acids. The V gene end was trimmed by 5 bases and the J gene end by 10 bases; junction bases not matched to a gene: 17. For the CDR3, the DNA is TGTGCCAGCAGTTGGGGACAGGGAGTGAGCACTGGAGGAGCTTTCTTT. The encoded protein is CASSWGQGVSTGGAFF.

In its sample, this clonotype was seen many times. This chain uses TRBV11-1 with TRBJ2-1; D is tentatively TRBD1 or TRBD2 (5 bases each). Germline-derived CDR1 and CDR2 are SGHAT and FQDESV (reference sequence). The CDR3 sequence is 16 residues long. The germline V and J ends were trimmed by 2 bases and 5 bases, with 16 bases remaining between them. The CDR3, as DNA: TGTGCCAGCAGCTTACGCTCCTGGGGGTCCCACAATGAGCAGTTCTTC. Its protein product is CASSLRSWGSHNEQFF. The entire variable domain, with the rest obtained from reference TRBV11-1 and TRBJ2-1, is as follows: EAEVAQSPRYKITEKSQAVAFWCDPISGHATLYWYRQILGQGPELLVQFQDESVVDDSQLPKDRFSAERLKGVDSTLKIQPAELGDSAMYLCASSLRSWGSHNEQFFGPGTRLTVL.

CDR3 nucleotide sequence: TGTGCCAGCAGTGAATCCCCCGGGCCCTACGAGCAGTACTTC. As protein: CASSESPGPYEQYF. This sequence joins TRBV6-1 and TRBJ2-7; D is unresolved. V was cut by 2 bases and J by 2 bases, with 10 bases left in between. Germline CDR1 and CDR2: MNHNS and SASEGT. The CDR3 length is 14 residues.

In this sample, this clonotype turned up many times. The rearrangement joins TRBV2 to TRBJ1-5; D not certain. V lost 5 bases to trimming and J lost 7 bases, with 15 bases between them. Per germline, CDR1 SNHLY and CDR2 FYNNEI. The CDR3 totals 14 residues. DNA for the CDR3: TGTGCCAGCAGTCCCGACTCCCACAGACAGCCCCAGCATTTT. This translates into CASSPDSHRQPQHF. Supplemented by reference TRBV2 and TRBJ1-5, the full variable domain reads EPEVTQTPSHQVTQMGQEVILRCVPISNHLYFYWYRQILGQKVEFLVSFYNNEISEKSEIFDDQFSVERPDGSNFTLKIRSTKLEDSAMYFCASSPDSHRQPQHFGDGTRLSIL.

This clonotype occurred a few times. The genes are TRBV30 and TRBJ2-1, with TRBD1 matching over 7 bases. This CDR3 spans 14 amino acids. Germline assignment: CDR1 GTSNPN and CDR2 SVGIG (reference sequence). After removal of 5 bases from V and 0 bases from J, the junction contained 4 bases not matched to a gene. In DNA, the CDR3 is TGTGCCTGGGTCGGGACAGCCTCCTACAATGAGCAGTTCTTC. It specifies CAWVGTASYNEQFF.

There are many counts of this clonotype. This chain links TRBV7-2 with TRBJ2-7; D uncertain. In germline, CDR1 is SGHTA, CDR2 FQGNSA. The CDR3 totals 14 residues. V shed 1 base and J shed 3 bases, with 10 bases lying between them. CDR3 protein: CASSLGLVSYEQYF. CDR3 DNA: TGTGCCAGCAGCTTAGGTCTGGTCAGCTACGAGCAGTACTTC.

The chain couples TRBV19 to TRBJ2-3; maybe TRBD2 (5 bases). Looked up from germline, CDR1 is LNHDA and CDR2 is SQIVND (reference sequence). The ends were cut back, 5 bases at V and 6 bases at J, with 15 bases in the middle. There are 14 residues in the CDR3. CDR3 DNA sequence: TGTGCCAGTAGTCTAGTGTTTGGGAGTGATACGCAGTATTTT. Amino acids: CASSLVFGSDTQYF.

This clonotype was seen more than once but under ten times. The CDR3 bases are TGTGCCAGCAGGACAGGTGGTGGACTGAATGAGCAGTTCTTC. It translates to CASRTGGGLNEQFF. The rearrangement joins TRBV2 to TRBJ2-1; the D gene is possibly TRBD1 (6 bases). Germline lookup yields CDR1 SNHLY and CDR2 FYNNEI. This CDR3 is 14 amino acids long. V lost 6 bases to trimming and J lost 7 bases, with 16 bases between them.

The genes are TRBV12-3 or TRBV12-4 and TRBJ2-4; D uncertain. The CDR3 extends over 17 amino acids. Trimming shortened V by 3 bases and J by 0 bases, and 15 bases separated the two germline ends. The CDR3 bases are TGTGCCAGCAGTTTTATTGGAACTCGACCAGCCAAAAACATTCAGTACTTC. This gives the protein CASSFIGTRPAKNIQYF.

The chain combines TRBV12-3 or TRBV12-4 with TRBJ1-5; TRBD1 might be the D (6 bases). Trimming took 3 bases from V and 0 from J, leaving 12 bases between them. The CDR3 spans 16 residues. CDR3 DNA: TGTGCCAGCAGTTTTCGGGGGGCCAATAGCAATCAGCCCCAGCATTTT. Encoded protein: CASSFRGANSNQPQHF.

This clonotype was observed at least ten times. V usage is TRBV2 and J usage is TRBJ2-1, with TRBD2 as a possible D gene (5 bases). The CDR3 is 15 residues long. Per the germline V gene, CDR1 is SNHLY and CDR2 is FYNNEI. V lost 4 bases to trimming and J lost 0 bases, with 10 bases between them. The CDR3 nucleotides are TGTGCCAGCAGTGGATATAGCGACTCCTACAATGAGCAGTTCTTC. Translated: CASSGYSDSYNEQFF.